This T cell receptor beta chain stems from a study of blood T cell repertoires in COVID-19. On the study more broadly: There were acute and convalescent COVID-19 samples, and they came from the United States, Italy and Spain. Sample material is recorded as cDNA or gDNA derived from T cells, B-cell-depleted T cells, or PBMCs.

Original processing methods: Nucleated cell counts were estimated from reference gene primer amplification. The assay was immunoSEQ multiplex PCR, and TCRdb's table has in-frame clones only and misses some. Clone size and the V and J calls come from that table; the DNA yielded D and trimming. The sample has about 300,000 clones; about 89% are singletons. The CDR3 covers 15 residues. Germline V gene sequence: CDR1 SGHNT, CDR2 YYREEE (reference sequence). V gave up 5 bases and J gave up 7 bases; unmatched junction bases: 10. The chain joins TRBV5-4 to TRBJ2-1; 9 bases align to TRBD2. The receptor's source is a man between 18 and 29 years old who had recovered from COVID-19. Specimen: peripheral blood. The CDR3 DNA reads as TGTGCCAGCAGATCCGCGGGGGGGCCGCAGAATGAGCAGTTCTTC. Amino acid sequence: CASRSAGGPQNEQFF.